These 13 T cell receptor beta chains were all obtained from the same sample, sequenced in a study of tumor-infiltrating lymphocytes in primary liver carcinoma (dated by TCRdb to between 2016 and 2019). Without any cell sorting, total RNA and DNA were extracted together from around 18-30 mg of bulk tissue using the AllPrep DNA/RNA mini kit. Sequencing was performed on an Illumina HiSeq 2500. A constant-region primer and ProtoScript II reverse transcriptase were used to reverse-transcribe TCRbeta-specific cDNA from 500 ng total RNA. Three nested multiplex PCR rounds, following a slightly modified ARM-PCR procedure, were used to build the TCRbeta libraries. The first two PCR rounds used multiplex TRBV1-TRBV30 forward primers with a Cbeta reverse primer, each for about 10 cycles. Starting from the raw public reads, TCRdb applied fastp trimming at Q25, assembled clones with MiXCR and retained in-frame beta chains. Rows merge per CDR3 protein into single entries with the most common DNA and genes. A total of approximately 100,000 distinct CDR3 sequences appear in this sample, around 66% of them only once. Around 10% of the sample is held by the ten biggest clonotypes.

The sequencing input was liver tumor tissue from sampling region 2. Sample cell subset or site, as interpreted from the label and publication: tumor region T2, inferior pole. The receptors were sampled from a woman between 55 and 75 years old with primary liver carcinoma and hepatitis B virus infection.

As concerns this clonotype: One junction end does not reproduce the germline sequence, and a read error may be involved. The chain is built from TRBV11-3 and TRBJ1-5; TRBD1 aligns across 8 bases. Germline V gene sequence: CDR1 SGHNT, CDR2 YENEEA. This CDR3 is 13 amino acids long. CDR3 nucleotide sequence: TGTGCCAGCAGGCAAGGACAGGGAATCAGCCCAACATTT. Its translation: CASRQGQGISPTF.

On this clonotype itself: One junction end does not reproduce the germline sequence, and a read error may be involved. This chain links TRBV4-2 with TRBJ2-2, with 8 nucleotides matching TRBD2. The germline V gene has CDR1 LGHNA and CDR2 YNFKEQ. This CDR3 has 15 residues. The chain's CDR3 is CASIRGREVIRELFF. The CDR3 bases are TGTGCCAGCATCCGGGGGCGGGAGGTAATCAGGGAGCTGTTTTTC.

A remark on this clonotype: Germline and junction disagree at one end, which may indicate a read error. This chain connects TRBV11-2 to TRBJ2-2, with D uncertain. The germline V gene encodes CDR1 SGHAT and CDR2 FQNNGV. The CDR3 totals 15 residues. CDR3 DNA: TGTGCCGGCAGCCCTCCGCAAGGACCGACCGTGGGGCTGTTTTTT. Translation gives CAGSPPQGPTVGLFF. The full variable domain, with the rest looked up from reference TRBV11-2 and TRBJ2-2, is EAGVAQSPRYKIIEKRQSVAFWCNPISGHATLYWYQQILGQGPKLLIQFQNNGVVDDSQLPKDRFSAERLKGVDSTLKIQPAKLEDSAVYLCAGSPPQGPTVGLFFGEGSRLTVL.

Of note for this clonotype: An end of the junction differs from the germline gene, which may be a read error. V gene TRBV11-2 combines with J gene TRBJ2-7; a possible D gene is TRBD1 (5 bases). Germline assignment: CDR1 SGHAT and CDR2 FQNNGV. The length of the CDR3 is 12 residues. The CDR3 nucleotides read TGTGCCAGTAGCTTGGGGCTGGGCGGGCAGTACTTC. This translates into CASSLGLGGQYF.

On this clonotype: The junction shows a germline mismatch at one end, possibly a read error. The chain carries TRBV5-1 and TRBJ2-3, with TRBD1 matching over 7 bases. Germline CDR1 reads SGHRS; CDR2 reads YFSETQ. The CDR3 covers 13 residues. CDR3 amino acids: CASSPRQGDKQYF. DNA of the CDR3: TGCGCCAGCAGCCCTCGACAGGGAGATAAGCAGTATTTT.

In the case of this clonotype: A junction boundary mismatches the germline segment, possibly from a read error. The rearrangement uses TRBV29-1 and TRBJ2-7; 10 bases match TRBD1. The germline CDR1 and CDR2 sequences are SQVTM and ANQGSEA. The CDR3 spans 12 residues. The CDR3: CSVEGTGDEKYF. The DNA of the CDR3 is TGCAGTGTTGAAGGGACAGGGGATGAGAAGTACTTC.

As to this clonotype: It may be a read error: a sequence one base away is much more abundant. The rearrangement links TRBV6-2 or TRBV6-3 to TRBJ2-1; D is undetermined. The CDR3 covers 14 residues. The V end lost 4 bases, the J end lost 8 bases, and 15 bases lay between the germline ends. Germline values: CDR1 MNHEY, CDR2 SVGEGT. The CDR3 sequence: CASSSSKLVDEQFF. CDR3 DNA: TGTGCCAGCAGTTCCTCGAAACTCGTCGATGAGCAGTTCTTC.

Note on this clonotype: The conserved final phenylalanine or tryptophan is absent from the CDR3, which likely points to a read error. The chain employs TRBV29-1 and TRBJ2-3, with a possible D match to TRBD2 (6 bases). CDR1 and CDR2 (germline): SQVTM, ANQGSEA. V was trimmed by 7 bases and J by 4 bases, leaving 15 bases between them. The CDR3 is made up of 13 amino acids. This CDR3 reads CSADELAADTQYV. DNA of the CDR3: TGCAGCGCTGACGAACTAGCAGCAGATACGCAGTATGTT.

As for this clonotype: Sequence at one end of the junction differs from germline and may be a read error. The chain couples TRBV11-3 to TRBJ2-3, with TRBD2 as a possible D gene (5 bases). Germline-derived CDR1 and CDR2 are SGHNT and YENEEA. This CDR3 is 15 amino acids long. CDR3 residues: CASSIVPGGTDTQYF. The CDR3 coding sequence is TGCGCCAGCAGCATAGTGCCAGGAGGCACTGATACGCAGTATTTT.

This clonotype has just a few counts. This may stem from a read error, because a much larger clone lies one nucleotide away. This sequence joins TRBV7-8 and TRBJ2-1, with TRBD2 as a possible D gene (6 bases). CDR1 and CDR2 (germline): SGHVS, FQNEAQ. The CDR3 covers 15 residues. CDR3 coding DNA: TGTGCCAGCAGCACCGGCCCTAGCGCGGTCTATGAGCAGTCCTTC. It yields the protein CASSTGPSAVYEQSF.

Remarks on this clonotype: Sequence at one end of the junction differs from germline and may be a read error. This sequence joins TRBV10-3 and TRBJ2-1; D gene uncertain. This CDR3 has 15 amino acids. CDR1 is ENHRY, CDR2 SYGVKD, per germline. The CDR3 DNA follows: TGTGTCATCAGTGGCTTAGCCTATAGCTCCAATGAGCAGTTCTTC. Residues: CVISGLAYSSNEQFF.

In the case of this clonotype: Given a much more abundant clone one base away, this may be a read error. This chain connects TRBV28 to TRBJ2-2, with a weak D call TRBD2 (6 bases). Germline V CDR1 and CDR2: MDHEN, SYDVKM. CDR3 length: 12 residues. Trimming removed 6 bases at V and 5 bases at J, with 7 bases between. The CDR3, as DNA: TGTGCCAGCAGCGGGACTACCGGGGAGCTGTTTTTT. It yields the protein CASSGTTGELFF.

Comments on this clonotype: One end of the junction varies from germline; a read error may be responsible. V usage is TRBV4-1 and J usage is TRBJ2-1, with D maybe TRBD2 (6 bases). The length of the CDR3 is 17 residues. The V gene's germline CDR1 is MGHRA and CDR2 YSYEKL. CDR3 nucleotides: TGCGCCAGCAGCGATGGCCGGGAGAGGTATCTCTACAACGAGCAGTTCTTC. Protein sequence: CASSDGRERYLYNEQFF.